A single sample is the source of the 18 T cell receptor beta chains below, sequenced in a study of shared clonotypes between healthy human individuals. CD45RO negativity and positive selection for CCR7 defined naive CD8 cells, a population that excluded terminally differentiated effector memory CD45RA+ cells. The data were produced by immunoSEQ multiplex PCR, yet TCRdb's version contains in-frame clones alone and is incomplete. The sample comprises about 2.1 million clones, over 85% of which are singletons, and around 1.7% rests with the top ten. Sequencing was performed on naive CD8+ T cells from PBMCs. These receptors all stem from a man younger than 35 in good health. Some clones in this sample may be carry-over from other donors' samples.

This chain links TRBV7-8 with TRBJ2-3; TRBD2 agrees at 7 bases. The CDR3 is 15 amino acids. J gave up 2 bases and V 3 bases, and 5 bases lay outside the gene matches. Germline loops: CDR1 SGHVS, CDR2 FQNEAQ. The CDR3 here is CASSFLADYTDTQYF. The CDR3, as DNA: TGTGCCAGCAGCTTTCTAGCGGATTACACAGATACGCAGTATTTT.

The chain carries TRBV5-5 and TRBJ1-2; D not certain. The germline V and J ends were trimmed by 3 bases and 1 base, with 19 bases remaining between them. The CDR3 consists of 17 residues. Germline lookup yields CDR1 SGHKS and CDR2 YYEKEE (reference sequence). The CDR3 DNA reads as TGTGCCAGCAGCTGGTCCCTCGGGAACCCAAATAACTATGGCTACACCTTC. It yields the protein CASSWSLGNPNNYGYTF.

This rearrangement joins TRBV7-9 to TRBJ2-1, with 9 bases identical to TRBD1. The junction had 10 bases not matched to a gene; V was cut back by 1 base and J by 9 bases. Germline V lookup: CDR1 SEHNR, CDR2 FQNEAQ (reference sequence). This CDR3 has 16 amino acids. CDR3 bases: TGTGCCAGCAGCTTAGGGTTGGACAGGGGCCCGGGTGAGCAGTTCTTC. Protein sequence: CASSLGLDRGPGEQFF.

The DNA for the CDR3 is TGTGCCAGCAGCCAGTCTATCAAAGGGGGACTAGCGGGAGGCCCCGGGGAGCTGTTTTTT. Translation: CASSQSIKGGLAGGPGELFF. The chain uses TRBV9 and TRBJ2-2, with 15 nucleotides matching TRBD2. Per the germline V gene, CDR1 is SGDLS and CDR2 is YYNGEE. Trimming took 4 bases from V and 6 from J; bases not matched to a gene: 16. The CDR3 runs 20 residues.

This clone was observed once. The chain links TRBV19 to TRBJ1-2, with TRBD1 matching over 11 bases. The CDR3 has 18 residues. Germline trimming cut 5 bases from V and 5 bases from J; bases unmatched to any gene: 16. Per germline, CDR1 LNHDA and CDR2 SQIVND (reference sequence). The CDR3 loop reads CASSLFGTGGDFLYGYTF. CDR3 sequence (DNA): TGTGCCAGTAGTCTTTTCGGGACAGGGGGAGACTTCCTTTATGGCTACACCTTC.

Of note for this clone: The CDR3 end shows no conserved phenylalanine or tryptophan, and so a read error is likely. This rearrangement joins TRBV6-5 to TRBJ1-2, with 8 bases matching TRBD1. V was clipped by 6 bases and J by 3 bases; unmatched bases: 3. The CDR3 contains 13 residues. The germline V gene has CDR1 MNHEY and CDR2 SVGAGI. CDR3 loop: CASSATGDYGYTL. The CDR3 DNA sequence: TGTGCCAGCAGCGCGACAGGGGACTATGGCTACACCCTC.

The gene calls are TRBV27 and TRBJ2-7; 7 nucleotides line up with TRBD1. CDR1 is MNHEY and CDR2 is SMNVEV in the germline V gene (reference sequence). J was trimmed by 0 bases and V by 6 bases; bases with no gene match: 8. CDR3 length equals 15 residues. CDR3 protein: CASRGRDSYSYEQYF. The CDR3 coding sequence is TGTGCCAGCAGGGGAAGGGACAGCTACTCCTACGAGCAGTACTTC.

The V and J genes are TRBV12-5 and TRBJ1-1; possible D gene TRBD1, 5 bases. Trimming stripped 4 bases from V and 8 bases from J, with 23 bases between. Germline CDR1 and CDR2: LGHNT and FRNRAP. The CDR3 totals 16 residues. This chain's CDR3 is CASGWYPPTGSDEAFF. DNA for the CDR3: TGTGCTAGTGGTTGGTACCCCCCTACAGGATCGGACGAAGCTTTCTTT.

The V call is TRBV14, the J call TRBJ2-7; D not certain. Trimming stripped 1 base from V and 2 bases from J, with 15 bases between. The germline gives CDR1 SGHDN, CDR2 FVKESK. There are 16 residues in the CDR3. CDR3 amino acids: CASSQGAVHPTYEQYF. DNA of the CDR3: TGTGCCAGCAGCCAAGGGGCCGTACACCCGACCTACGAGCAGTACTTC.

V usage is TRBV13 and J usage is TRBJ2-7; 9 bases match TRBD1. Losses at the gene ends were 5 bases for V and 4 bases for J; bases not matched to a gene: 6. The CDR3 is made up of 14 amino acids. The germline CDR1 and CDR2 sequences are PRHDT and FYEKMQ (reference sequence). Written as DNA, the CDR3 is TGTGCCAGCAGCCCAAGGGACAGGGTATACGAGCAGTACTTC. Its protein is CASSPRDRVYEQYF.

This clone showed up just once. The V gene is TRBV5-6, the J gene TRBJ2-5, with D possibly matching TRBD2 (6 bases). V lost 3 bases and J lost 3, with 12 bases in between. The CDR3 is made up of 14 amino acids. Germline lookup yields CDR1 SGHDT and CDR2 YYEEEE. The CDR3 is CASSWRAGKETQYF. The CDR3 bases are TGTGCCAGCAGCTGGAGGGCGGGCAAAGAGACCCAGTACTTC. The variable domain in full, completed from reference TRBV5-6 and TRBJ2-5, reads DAGVTQSPTHLIKTRGQQVTLRCSPKSGHDTVSWYQQALGQGPQFIFQYYEEEERQRGNFPDRFSGHQFPNYSSELNVNALLLGDSALYLCASSWRAGKETQYFGPGTRLLVL.

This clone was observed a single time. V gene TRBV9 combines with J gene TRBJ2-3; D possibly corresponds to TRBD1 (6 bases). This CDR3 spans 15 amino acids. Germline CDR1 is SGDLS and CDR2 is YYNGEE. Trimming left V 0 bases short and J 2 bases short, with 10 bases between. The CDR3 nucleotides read TGTGCCAGCAGCGTAGACAGGGCGAACACAGATACGCAGTATTTT. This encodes CASSVDRANTDTQYF.

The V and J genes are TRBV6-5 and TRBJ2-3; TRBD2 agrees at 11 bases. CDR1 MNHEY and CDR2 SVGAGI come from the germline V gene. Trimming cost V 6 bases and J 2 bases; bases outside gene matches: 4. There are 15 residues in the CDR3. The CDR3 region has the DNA TGTGCCAGCAGAGTAGCGGGAGGGTTCACAGATACGCAGTATTTT. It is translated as CASRVAGGFTDTQYF.

The CDR3 DNA sequence: TGTGCCAGCAGCTTAGAGTCCGGGTGGGCGAGCTCCTACAATGAGCAGTTCTTC. Translated, it gives CASSLESGWASSYNEQFF. The V gene is TRBV11-2, the J gene TRBJ2-1; D is unclear. This CDR3 region has 18 residues. Germline CDR1 SGHAT, CDR2 FQNNGV. Trimming stripped 0 bases from V and 0 bases from J, with 15 bases between.

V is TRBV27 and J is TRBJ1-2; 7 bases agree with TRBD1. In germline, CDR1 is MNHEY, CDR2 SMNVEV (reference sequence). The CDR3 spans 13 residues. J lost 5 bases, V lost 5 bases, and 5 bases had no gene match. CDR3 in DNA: TGTGCCAGCAGTCCCGGACAGGCGTATGGCTACACCTTC. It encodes CASSPGQAYGYTF.

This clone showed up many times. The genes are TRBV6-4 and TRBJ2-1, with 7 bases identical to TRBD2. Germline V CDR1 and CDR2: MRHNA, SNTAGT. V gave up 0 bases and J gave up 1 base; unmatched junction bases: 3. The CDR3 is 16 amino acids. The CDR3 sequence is CASSDSTSVSYNEQFF. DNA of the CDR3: TGTGCCAGCAGTGACTCCACTAGCGTATCCTACAATGAGCAGTTCTTC.

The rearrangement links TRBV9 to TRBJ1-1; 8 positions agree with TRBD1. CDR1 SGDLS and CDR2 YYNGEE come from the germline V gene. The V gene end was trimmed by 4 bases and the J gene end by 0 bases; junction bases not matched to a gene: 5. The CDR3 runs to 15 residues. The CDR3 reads CASSFGQGVNTEAFF. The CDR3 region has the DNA TGTGCCAGCAGCTTTGGACAGGGCGTGAACACTGAAGCTTTCTTT.

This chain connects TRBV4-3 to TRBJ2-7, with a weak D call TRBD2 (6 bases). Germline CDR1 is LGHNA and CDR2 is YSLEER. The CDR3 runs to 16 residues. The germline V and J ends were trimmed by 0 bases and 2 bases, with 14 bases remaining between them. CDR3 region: CASSQDEPGEAYEQYF. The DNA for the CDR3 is TGCGCCAGCAGCCAAGACGAACCGGGAGAGGCCTACGAGCAGTACTTC.